Each of the 15 T cell receptor beta chains below was sequenced from the same sample in a study of T cells in lung cancer brain metastases (dated by TCRdb to 2016 to 2019). The method was the immunoSEQ multiplex PCR assay. The table comes from immuneACCESS by way of TCRdb, which keeps in-frame sequences with V and J called. Part of the clones is missing from these tables; in studies checked, under half for an unresolved V gene and the rest for unknown reasons. The sample yields about 1,500 clones; approximately 90% were counted once. The ten top clones hold about 5.8% of the sample. The sample taken for sequencing was tumor tissue from a brain metastasis. The intended sense of this specimen's cell subset or site label: paired resected brain metastasis. Receptors were obtained from a man aged 60-69 years with non-small cell lung cancer that had spread to the brain.

The V gene is TRBV2, the J gene TRBJ2-5; D ambiguous. Germline lookup yields CDR1 SNHLY and CDR2 FYNNEI. Trimming left V 7 bases short and J 1 base short, with 4 bases between. The CDR3 is 11 residues long. CDR3 in amino acids: CASTVQETQYF. DNA of the CDR3: TGTGCCAGCACCGTCCAAGAGACCCAGTACTTC.

V gene TRBV19 combines with J gene TRBJ1-6; D call uncertain. Deletions cut 9 bases from V and 2 bases from J, with 8 bases between. The length of the CDR3 is 13 residues. Germline V gene lookup returns CDR1 LNHDA and CDR2 SQIVND (reference sequence). CDR3 protein: CARGRTYNSPLHF. The CDR3 DNA reads as TGTGCCAGGGGAAGGACCTATAATTCACCCCTCCACTTT.

CDR3 nucleotides: TGCGCCAGCAGCCAAGTTCGACAGGGGAGGTACGAGCAGTACTTC. This translates into CASSQVRQGRYEQYF. V is TRBV4-1 and J is TRBJ2-7, with 8 nucleotides matching TRBD1. From germline, CDR1 is MGHRA and CDR2 YSYEKL. The V gene end was trimmed by 1 base and the J gene end by 4 bases; junction bases not matched to a gene: 6. The CDR3 totals 15 residues.

The chain joins TRBV5-1 to TRBJ2-1; D is perhaps TRBD2 (7 bases). The CDR3 is 15 residues long. Germline CDR1 and CDR2: SGHRS and YFSETQ. Trimming stripped 3 bases from V and 8 bases from J, with 18 bases between. CDR3 region: CASSSGGWEEHEQFF. The CDR3 bases are TGCGCCAGCAGCTCGGGGGGCTGGGAAGAACATGAGCAGTTCTTC.

This clone has only one observation. The rearrangement links TRBV29-1 to TRBJ1-1, with 9 bases identical to TRBD1. V was pared by 5 bases and J by 0 bases, with 4 bases of the junction left unmatched. The germline gives CDR1 SQVTM, CDR2 ANQGSEA. The length of the CDR3 is 14 residues. The chain's CDR3 is CSVWDRDMNTEAFF. The CDR3 DNA reads as TGCAGCGTTTGGGACAGGGATATGAACACTGAAGCTTTCTTT.

This clone was counted once. CDR3 region: CASSLDGRTDYNEQFF. CDR3 nucleotide sequence: TGCGCCAGCAGCTTGGATGGCAGGACCGACTACAATGAGCAGTTCTTC. The chain links TRBV5-1 to TRBJ2-1; the D is unclear. Germline loops: CDR1 SGHRS, CDR2 YFSETQ. The CDR3 consists of 16 residues. V lost 0 bases and J lost 3, with 13 bases in between.

The chain has TRBV9 and TRBJ2-3; 9 positions agree with TRBD2. CDR3 size: 15 residues. Germline assignment: CDR1 SGDLS and CDR2 YYNGEE. Trimming cost V 2 bases and J 2 bases; bases outside gene matches: 3. For the CDR3, the DNA is TGTGCCAGCAGCGTCTTAGCGGGGGCCACAGATACGCAGTATTTT. Translation: CASSVLAGATDTQYF. Full variable domain (missing parts from reference TRBV9 and TRBJ2-3): DSGVTQTPKHLITATGQRVTLRCSPRSGDLSVYWYQQSLDQGLQFLIQYYNGEERAKGNILERFSAQQFPDLHSELNLSSLELGDSALYFCASSVLAGATDTQYFGPGTRLTVL.

V gene TRBV27 combines with J gene TRBJ2-7; TRBD1 agrees at 11 bases. The germline gives CDR1 MNHEY, CDR2 SMNVEV (reference sequence). CDR3 length: 21 amino acids. Trimming cost V 0 bases and J 7 bases; bases outside gene matches: 23. CDR3 sequence reads: CASSLSVTGTGGYQLLREQYF. The CDR3 DNA reads TGTGCCAGCAGTTTATCGGTTACCGGGACAGGGGGATATCAGCTACTGAGGGAGCAGTACTTC.

The genes are TRBV6-5 and TRBJ1-1; D not resolved. The germline V gene has CDR1 MNHEY and CDR2 SVGAGI. Deletions cut 8 bases from V and 0 bases from J, with 10 bases between. This CDR3 comprises 13 residues. The CDR3 nucleotides are TGTGCCAGCGCAGAGACCTTGAACACTGAAGCTTTCTTT. It is translated as CASAETLNTEAFF.

A single count supports this clone. The chain links TRBV5-1 to TRBJ2-5; no reliable D call. Germline CDR1 SGHRS, CDR2 YFSETQ. The CDR3 loop spans 14 amino acids. V was trimmed by 2 bases and J by 1 base, leaving 9 bases between them. CDR3 sequence: CASSFGVFQETQYF. The CDR3 DNA is TGCGCCAGCAGCTTCGGCGTCTTCCAAGAGACCCAGTACTTC.

The chain joins TRBV4-1 to TRBJ1-4; 10 positions match TRBD1. Unmatched junction bases numbered 8, after V lost 4 bases and J lost 6 bases. There are 16 residues in the CDR3. Germline CDR1 is MGHRA and CDR2 is YSYEKL. CDR3 in amino acids: CASSLTTGTGDEKLFF. CDR3 nucleotide sequence: TGCGCCAGCAGCCTGACAACCGGGACAGGGGATGAAAAACTGTTTTTT.

The chain joins TRBV4-2 to TRBJ1-5; D gene ambiguous. CDR1 and CDR2 (germline): LGHNA, YNFKEQ. Trimming took off 0 bases at V and 1 base at J, with 7 bases between the two ends. This CDR3 is 15 amino acids long. The CDR3 region has the DNA TGTGCCAGCAGCCAAGATAGGCTGAGCAATCAGCCCCAGCATTTT. It encodes CASSQDRLSNQPQHF.

The rearrangement uses TRBV19 and TRBJ2-1; the D is unclear. The CDR3 runs 15 residues. Germline V gene lookup returns CDR1 LNHDA and CDR2 SQIVND (reference sequence). The germline V and J ends were trimmed by 7 bases and 0 bases, with 13 bases remaining between them. The CDR3 here is CASTLGGSSYNEQFF. In DNA, the CDR3 is TGTGCCAGTACCCTCGGCGGAAGCTCCTACAATGAGCAGTTCTTC.

V usage is TRBV7-2 and J usage is TRBJ2-3; 7 bases map to TRBD2. In germline, CDR1 is SGHTA, CDR2 FQGNSA. V lost 0 bases and J lost 2; bases outside the gene matches: 5. The CDR3 is 16 amino acids. The CDR3: CASSLALAEDTDTQYF. DNA for the CDR3: TGTGCCAGCAGCTTAGCCCTAGCGGAAGACACAGATACGCAGTATTTT.

The chain couples TRBV4-2 to TRBJ1-3; no firm D call. CDR1 and CDR2 from the germline V gene are LGHNA and YNFKEQ. CDR3 size: 21 residues. Trimming took 0 bases from V and 0 from J, leaving 24 bases between them. CDR3 in DNA: TGTGCCAGCAGCCAAGAGGAGGTAGCCAGAGGAAGGGTGAGCTCTGGAAACACCATATATTTT. This encodes CASSQEEVARGRVSSGNTIYF.